These 27 T cell receptor beta chains came from one sample sequenced in a study of T cells after yellow fever vaccination. One entry per CDR3 protein results from TCRdb running MiXCR on the 5' RACE reads. The sample shows over 150,000 distinct CDR3 sequences, 6.2% of them seen only once. The input for sequencing was CD4+ T cells sorted from PBMCs, taken on the day of the first yellow fever vaccination. These receptors were obtained from a young man who received the YFV17D yellow fever vaccine.

This clonotype was recorded many times. The chain is built from TRBV6-5 and TRBJ2-2; D could derive from TRBD1 or TRBD2 (5 bases each). V was pared by 5 bases and J by 5 bases, with 15 bases between. Germline V gene data show CDR1 as MNHEY and CDR2 as SVGAGI. The CDR3 is made up of 15 amino acids. CDR3 protein: CASSTSPRGTGELFF. As DNA, the CDR3 is TGTGCCAGCAGTACGTCCCCGAGGGGAACCGGGGAGCTGTTTTTT.

In this sample, this clonotype turned up many times. The chain employs TRBV5-1 and TRBJ2-2; D is perhaps TRBD1 (6 bases). CDR1 is SGHRS, CDR2 YFSETQ, per germline. This CDR3 spans 16 amino acids. Trimming removed 4 bases at V and 4 bases at J, with 17 bases between. As DNA, the CDR3 is TGCGCCAGCAGCCAAATGTCAGGGGCGAGCACCGGGGAGCTGTTTTTT. Translated: CASSQMSGASTGELFF.

This chain uses TRBV12-3 or TRBV12-4 with TRBJ2-3; D is unresolved. Trimming cost V 5 bases and J 0 bases, with 12 bases left between them. The length of the CDR3 is 15 residues. The CDR3 nucleotides read TGTGCCAGCAGTAAACGGTCATGGAGCACAGATACGCAGTATTTT. Protein sequence: CASSKRSWSTDTQYF.

This chain links TRBV27 with TRBJ2-4; D is unresolved. Germline lookup yields CDR1 MNHEY and CDR2 SMNVEV (reference sequence). Trimming removed 4 bases at V and 0 bases at J, with 7 bases between. The CDR3 extends over 14 amino acids. Written as DNA, the CDR3 is TGTGCCAGCAGTTCTTTCCTAGCCAAAAACATTCAGTACTTC. Translated, it gives CASSSFLAKNIQYF.

The chain combines TRBV28 with TRBJ1-2, with a possible D match to TRBD1 (6 bases). The V and J ends lost 10 bases and 2 bases respectively, with 23 bases between them. The CDR3 consists of 16 residues. From germline, CDR1 is MDHEN and CDR2 SYDVKM. CDR3 loop: CATTSRTASPNYGYTF. The CDR3 DNA is TGTGCCACTACCTCACGGACAGCCAGCCCCAACTATGGCTACACCTTC.

The rearrangement joins TRBV1 to TRBJ2-1; the D call of TRBD1 is as the table states it, not checked on the DNA. TRBV1 is a documented pseudogene. CDR3 length equals 15 residues. The CDR3 DNA is TGCGCCAGCAGTGAGGACAGGGCGCTTTACAATGAGCAGTTCTTC. This codes for CASSEDRALYNEQFF.

At least ten counts were recorded for this clonotype. The rearrangement uses TRBV19 and TRBJ1-5, with TRBD1 as a possible D gene (5 bases). With 3 bases removed from V and 6 bases from J, the gap between germline ends came to 9 bases. CDR3 length: 13 residues. Germline CDR1 and CDR2: LNHDA and SQIVND (reference sequence). CDR3 DNA: TGTGCCAGTAGTATGAGCAGGGCTCAGCCCCAGCATTTT. It encodes CASSMSRAQPQHF.

The V call is TRBV18, the J call TRBJ2-2; no definite D call. V gave up 0 bases and J gave up 3 bases, with 11 bases separating them. The CDR3 is 16 residues long. The germline gives CDR1 KGHSH, CDR2 LQKENI. CDR3 loop: CASSPPNSLYTGELFF. The CDR3 nucleotides read TGTGCCAGCTCACCACCGAATTCACTCTACACCGGGGAGCTGTTTTTT.

This chain joins TRBV10-3 and TRBJ2-6; TRBD1 agrees at 7 bases. CDR1 is ENHRY, CDR2 SYGVKD, per germline. V lost 11 bases, J lost 0 bases, and 7 bases stayed unmatched. This CDR3 region has 15 residues. For the CDR3, the DNA is TGTGCCGGGAGACAGGGTCTCTCTGGGGCCAACGTCCTGACTTTC. This codes for CAGRQGLSGANVLTF.

The genes are TRBV20-1 and TRBJ1-2; TRBD1 agrees at 9 bases. The CDR3 consists of 15 residues. The germline V gene has CDR1 DFQATT and CDR2 SNEGSKA (reference sequence). The trim removed 3 bases at V and 6 bases at J, leaving 11 bases unmatched. The CDR3 nucleotides read TGCAGTGCTAGGAATCACGGACAGGGGAAGGATGGCTACACCTTC. Translated, it gives CSARNHGQGKDGYTF.

This clonotype was detected many times. This rearrangement joins TRBV5-8 to TRBJ2-1; no reliable D call. Trimming took 0 bases from V and 9 from J, leaving 10 bases between them. Germline V gene lookup returns CDR1 SGHTS and CDR2 YDEGEE. The CDR3 totals 13 residues. Here the CDR3 reads CASSLVYAAEQFF. CDR3 nucleotide sequence: TGTGCCAGCAGCTTGGTCTACGCGGCTGAGCAGTTCTTC.

Note on this clonotype: This sequence may be a read error, since a much larger clone differs from it by one base. In this CDR3 the conserved last residue, phenylalanine or tryptophan, is missing, so a read error is likely. This rearrangement joins TRBV20-1 to TRBJ2-3; no firm D call. The V gene's germline CDR1 is DFQATT and CDR2 SNEGSKA (reference sequence). The CDR3 length is 13 residues. The ends were cut back, 0 bases at V and 2 bases at J, with 6 bases in the middle. CDR3 in amino acids: CSARDGITDTQYS. CDR3 DNA sequence: TGCAGTGCTAGAGATGGAATCACAGATACGCAGTATTCT.

The V call is TRBV27, the J call TRBJ1-5, with D hard to call. Trimming removed 11 bases from V and 0 bases from J, with 26 bases in between. The germline CDR1 and CDR2 sequences are MNHEY and SMNVEV (reference sequence). The CDR3 runs to 18 residues. CDR3 bases: TGTGCCTTCAGTTTATCCGGGTGGTCTGGGTATAGCAATCAGCCCCAGCATTTT. Encoded protein: CAFSLSGWSGYSNQPQHF.

CDR3 nucleotide sequence: TGTGCCAGCAGCCAAGATAGGACGGGGATTCAGCCCCAGCATTTT. Amino acid sequence: CASSQDRTGIQPQHF. The rearrangement joins TRBV3-1 to TRBJ1-5; D gene ambiguous. Looked up from germline, CDR1 is LGHDT and CDR2 is YNNKEL (reference sequence). This CDR3 has 15 residues. With 0 bases removed from V and 6 bases from J, the gap between germline ends came to 12 bases.

This clonotype appeared a few times. This chain joins TRBV4-3 and TRBJ2-7, with D perhaps matching TRBD1 (6 bases). V shed 3 bases and J shed 6 bases, with 24 bases lying between them. The V gene's germline CDR1 is LGHNA and CDR2 YSLEER. The CDR3 totals 17 residues. The CDR3 bases are TGCGCCAGCAGCCAGGACCTTCTTGGGGGCGTACGGGGCGAGCAGTACTTC. Its translation: CASSQDLLGGVRGEQYF.

This clonotype was observed many times. This chain connects TRBV20-1 to TRBJ1-2; perhaps TRBD1 as D (5 bases). The CDR3 covers 15 residues. V was pared by 1 base and J by 2 bases, with 14 bases between. CDR1 is DFQATT, CDR2 SNEGSKA, per germline (reference sequence). Here the CDR3 reads CSARVGQAGNYGYTF. The DNA for the CDR3 is TGCAGTGCTAGAGTGGGGCAGGCAGGGAACTATGGCTACACCTTC.

This clonotype was seen many times. V usage is TRBV7-3 and J usage is TRBJ2-5, with TRBD2 matching 15 bases. Looked up from germline, CDR1 is SGHTA and CDR2 is FQGTGA. The CDR3 is made up of 15 amino acids. V dropped 8 bases and J dropped 5; count of bases not matched to a gene: 6. CDR3: CASWTSGGAEETQYF. The DNA of the CDR3 is TGTGCCAGCTGGACTAGCGGGGGGGCAGAGGAGACCCAGTACTTC.

This clonotype was counted at least ten times. The chain combines TRBV7-2 with TRBJ1-6; D is undetermined. The CDR3 extends over 13 amino acids. Trimming took 5 bases from V and 7 from J, leaving 9 bases between them. In germline, CDR1 is SGHTA, CDR2 FQGNSA. CDR3 sequence reads: CASSPNRNSPLHF. In DNA form, the CDR3 reads TGTGCCAGCAGCCCGAACCGGAATTCACCCCTCCACTTT.

This clonotype occurred a few times. V is TRBV5-1 and J is TRBJ2-2; 9 positions match TRBD2. This CDR3 is built from 17 residues. After removal of 1 base from V and 5 bases from J, the junction contained 9 bases not matched to a gene. CDR1 SGHRS and CDR2 YFSETQ come from the germline V gene. In DNA form, the CDR3 reads TGCGCCAGCAGCTTGTCGGGCGGGGGGGCCGAAACCGGGGAGCTGTTTTTT. Its protein is CASSLSGGGAETGELFF.

This clonotype was counted a few times. J is TRBJ1-4 and V is TRBV5-1; no reliable D call. This CDR3 spans 15 amino acids. V was cut by 4 bases and J by 4 bases, with 14 bases left in between. CDR1 and CDR2 (germline): SGHRS, YFSETQ. The CDR3 is CASSPEEHGNEKLFF. In nucleotides, the CDR3 is TGCGCCAGCAGCCCGGAGGAACACGGTAATGAAAAACTGTTTTTT.

In this sample, this clonotype turned up many times. In DNA, the CDR3 is TGTGCCAGCAGCTTAGTGCGGGGGGGCCAATACAATGAGCAGTTCTTC. Its translation is CASSLVRGGQYNEQFF. V gene TRBV7-2 combines with J gene TRBJ2-1; 9 positions match TRBD2. The ends lost 1 base at V and 4 bases at J; junction bases unmatched: 5. The germline V gene has CDR1 SGHTA and CDR2 FQGNSA. This CDR3 spans 16 amino acids.

This clonotype has a count of ten or more. This rearrangement joins TRBV11-3 to TRBJ1-3; D is unresolved. The CDR3 runs to 13 residues. CDR1 and CDR2 (germline): SGHNT, YENEEA. V dropped 5 bases and J dropped 4 bases, with 9 bases sitting between them. The CDR3 DNA is TGTGCCAGCAGCATAGGCTTCGGAAACACCATATATTTT. This translates into CASSIGFGNTIYF.

The rearrangement uses TRBV5-1 and TRBJ1-4; D is uncertain. Germline V gene sequence: CDR1 SGHRS, CDR2 YFSETQ. The CDR3 contains 13 residues. The ends were cut back, 7 bases at V and 6 bases at J, with 13 bases in the middle. This CDR3 is CASGTALDEKLFF. In DNA form, the CDR3 reads TGCGCCAGCGGCACCGCGTTAGATGAAAAACTGTTTTTT.

This clonotype was picked up a small number of times. The chain uses TRBV10-1 and TRBJ2-4; the D gene is possibly TRBD1 (7 bases). Germline CDR1 reads WNHNN; CDR2 reads SYGVQD (reference sequence). The CDR3 consists of 14 residues. Trimming stripped 2 bases from V and 6 bases from J, with 11 bases between. The CDR3 coding sequence is TGCGCCAGCAGTGAGCCGCAGGGGGGAAACATTCAGTACTTC. It codes for CASSEPQGGNIQYF.

This clonotype appeared many times. This chain uses TRBV29-1 with TRBJ1-2; maybe TRBD1 (5 bases). V lost 4 bases and J 5 bases, leaving 8 bases between the germline ends. Germline lookup yields CDR1 SQVTM and CDR2 ANQGSEA. The CDR3 is 11 residues long. The DNA of the CDR3 is TGCAGCGTTGGCCAGGGATATGGCTACACCTTC. Protein sequence: CSVGQGYGYTF.

The CDR3 loop reads CASSQVLVKGSSGNTIYF. DNA for the CDR3: TGCGCCAGCAGCCAAGTTTTGGTCAAGGGTTCGTCTGGAAACACCATATATTTT. The chain couples TRBV4-1 to TRBJ1-3; no clear D. CDR1 is MGHRA and CDR2 is YSYEKL in the germline V gene. This CDR3 contains 18 residues. V lost 1 base, J lost 1 base, and 17 bases lay in between.

In this sample, this clonotype turned up many times. The chain is built from TRBV4-3 and TRBJ2-1, with D possibly being TRBD1 (6 bases). V was shortened by 2 bases and J by 2 bases, with 13 bases between the two germline ends. CDR3 size: 16 residues. CDR1 and CDR2 (germline): LGHNA, YSLEER. CDR3 nucleotide sequence: TGCGCCAGCAGCCAATTTGGACAGATAACCTACAATGAGCAGTTCTTC. This encodes CASSQFGQITYNEQFF.